A single sample gave rise to the 27 T cell receptor beta chains below, sequenced in a study of CD8+ T cells in alopecia areata. Investigators isolated RNA and reverse transcribed it into cDNA to act as the sequencing template. Only in-frame clones appear in the TCRdb table, and some are missing; sequencing was by immunoSEQ multiplex PCR. Of 90,000 to 100,000 clones listed, roughly two fifths are singletons. The sequencing input was CD4+ T cells sorted from blood. The receptors derive from a human donor with alopecia areata.

The table lists this clone with a few counts. The chain has TRBV29-1 and TRBJ2-1; D is uncertain. Germline V gene data show CDR1 as SQVTM and CDR2 as ANQGSEA. V lost 6 bases to trimming and J lost 8 bases, with 14 bases between them. This CDR3 is 12 amino acids long. The CDR3 here is CSVVAFGDEQFF. The CDR3 bases are TGCAGCGTCGTCGCCTTTGGCGATGAGCAGTTCTTC.

V and J are TRBV2 and TRBJ1-2, with 9 bases aligning to TRBD1. Trimming removed 4 bases from V and 4 bases from J; junction bases left unmatched: 4. Germline-derived CDR1 and CDR2 are SNHLY and FYNNEI. The CDR3 has 14 residues. CDR3 nucleotide sequence: TGTGCCAGCAGTGCACAGGGGGCTGGCTATGGCTACACCTTC. Its translation: CASSAQGAGYGYTF.

This clone was observed a handful of times. The chain joins TRBV28 to TRBJ1-2, with no clear D. The CDR3 is 14 residues long. Trimming removed 3 bases from V and 2 bases from J, with 10 bases in between. The germline V gene has CDR1 MDHEN and CDR2 SYDVKM. In DNA, the CDR3 is TGTGCCAGCAGTTTTGTTTCCAGAAACTATGGCTACACCTTC. Translating it yields CASSFVSRNYGYTF.

The chain is built from TRBV29-1 and TRBJ2-5; the match to TRBD1 covers 7 bases. V lost 7 bases to trimming and J lost 5 bases; unmatched junction nucleotides: 10. Looked up from germline, CDR1 is SQVTM and CDR2 is ANQGSEA. The CDR3 length is 13 residues. CDR3 sequence (DNA): TGCAGCGCTAGAGACAGGGTGGTGGAGACCCAGTACTTC. Encoded protein: CSARDRVVETQYF. Supplemented by reference TRBV29-1 and TRBJ2-5, the full variable domain reads SAVISQKPSRDICQRGTSLTIQCQVDSQVTMMFWYRQQPGQSLTLIATANQGSEATYESGFVIDKFPISRPNLTFSTLTVSNMSPEDSSIYLCSARDRVVETQYFGPGTRLLVL.

In its sample, this clone was seen a few times. CDR3 sequence (DNA): TGTGCCAGCAGTGCCGACAGGGTAGAGACCCAGTACTTC. Protein: CASSADRVETQYF. The genes are TRBV2 and TRBJ2-5; 7 bases are shared with TRBD1. V dropped 4 bases and J dropped 4; count of bases not matched to a gene: 3. Germline-derived CDR1 and CDR2 are SNHLY and FYNNEI. This CDR3 region has 13 residues.

This clone has a single count. This chain uses TRBV30 with TRBJ1-1, with D possibly TRBD1 on 6 matching bases. The CDR3 totals 13 residues. Germline values: CDR1 GTSNPN, CDR2 SVGIG (reference sequence). The V and J ends lost 8 bases and 3 bases respectively, with 16 bases between them. CDR3 sequence: CAGGRGMDTEAFF. The CDR3 DNA reads TGTGCCGGGGGCCGTGGGATGGACACTGAAGCTTTCTTT.

CDR3 sequence (DNA): TGTGCCAGCTCAACCACGAACACTGAAGCTTTCTTT. Residues: CASSTTNTEAFF. The chain carries TRBV18 and TRBJ1-1; D is uncertain. The CDR3 runs 12 residues. The germline V gene encodes CDR1 KGHSH and CDR2 LQKENI. V lost 5 bases, J lost 1 base, and 5 bases lay in between.

The chain carries TRBV5-1 and TRBJ2-5; D gene unclear. Germline V gene lookup returns CDR1 SGHRS and CDR2 YFSETQ. Trimming took off 6 bases at V and 2 bases at J, with 11 bases between the two ends. The CDR3 sequence is 13 residues long. The chain's CDR3 is CASTFEDQETQYF. The CDR3 bases are TGCGCCAGCACCTTCGAGGATCAAGAGACCCAGTACTTC.

This chain connects TRBV18 to TRBJ1-2, with 8 bases fitting TRBD1. CDR1 and CDR2 (germline): KGHSH, LQKENI. V dropped 3 bases and J dropped 3; count of bases not matched to a gene: 0. The CDR3 covers 13 residues. The CDR3 spells CASSPDRDYGYTF. The CDR3 DNA reads TGTGCCAGCTCACCGGACAGGGACTATGGCTACACCTTC. The complete variable domain, with remaining parts taken from reference TRBV18 and TRBJ1-2, reads NAGVMQNPRHLVRRRGQEARLRCSPMKGHSHVYWYRQLPEEGLKFMVYLQKENIIDESGMPKERFSAEFPKEGPSILRIQQVVRGDSAAYFCASSPDRDYGYTFGSGTRLTVV.

The chain links TRBV27 to TRBJ2-7; D ambiguous. Germline V gene sequence: CDR1 MNHEY, CDR2 SMNVEV (reference sequence). This CDR3 is built from 11 residues. V was trimmed by 8 bases and J by 4 bases, leaving 9 bases between them. CDR3 sequence reads: CASSLQYEQYF. The CDR3 DNA follows: TGTGCCAGCTCCCTTCAATACGAGCAGTACTTC.

The chain employs TRBV29-1 and TRBJ1-1; no reliable D call. CDR3 length: 13 amino acids. With 4 bases removed from V and 0 bases from J, the gap between germline ends came to 9 bases. Per the germline V gene, CDR1 is SQVTM and CDR2 is ANQGSEA. The CDR3 here is CSVVQFLNTEAFF. CDR3 coding DNA: TGCAGCGTTGTCCAGTTCTTGAACACTGAAGCTTTCTTT.

This rearrangement joins TRBV29-1 to TRBJ2-3; 9 nucleotides match TRBD2. Losses at the gene ends were 4 bases for V and 4 bases for J; bases not matched to a gene: 3. The length of the CDR3 is 13 residues. The V gene's germline CDR1 is SQVTM and CDR2 ANQGSEA. For the CDR3, the DNA is TGCAGCGTTGCAGCGGGGGGCCCAGATACGCAGTATTTT. Residues: CSVAAGGPDTQYF.

V and J are TRBV25-1 and TRBJ2-5; D gene ambiguous. Per germline, CDR1 MGHDK and CDR2 SYGVNS. CDR3 size: 17 residues. V lost 3 bases to trimming and J lost 0 bases, with 17 bases between them. The CDR3 loop reads CASSEGSSFPDQETQYF. The CDR3 coding sequence is TGTGCCAGCAGTGAGGGGTCAAGTTTCCCCGACCAAGAGACCCAGTACTTC.

The V gene is TRBV4-1, the J gene TRBJ1-2; TRBD1 is a possible D gene (6 bases). V shed 1 base and J shed 8 bases, with 14 bases lying between them. Germline V CDR1 and CDR2: MGHRA, YSYEKL. CDR3 length equals 14 residues. This CDR3 reads CASSQVAGVGGYTF. CDR3 DNA: TGCGCCAGCAGCCAAGTAGCAGGGGTTGGAGGCTACACCTTC.

The chain joins TRBV29-1 to TRBJ2-7, with D perhaps TRBD2 (5 bases). There are 13 residues in the CDR3. Germline V gives CDR1 SQVTM, CDR2 ANQGSEA. Trimming stripped 5 bases from V and 5 bases from J, with 16 bases between. The CDR3 protein is CSVTPGERDEQYF. Written as DNA, the CDR3 is TGCAGCGTTACCCCCGGGGAGAGAGACGAGCAGTACTTC.

This clone was seen more than once but under ten times. The CDR3 is CSGGGRASDTQYF. Here the CDR3 DNA reads TGCAGCGGGGGCGGGAGGGCATCGGATACGCAGTATTTT. The genes are TRBV29-1 and TRBJ2-3; TRBD2 aligns across 9 bases. Germline CDR1 reads SQVTM; CDR2 reads ANQGSEA. This CDR3 is built from 13 residues. Unmatched junction bases numbered 8, after V lost 7 bases and J lost 6 bases.

The rearrangement joins TRBV9 to TRBJ2-4; D may be TRBD1 or TRBD2 (5 bases each). The germline CDR1 and CDR2 sequences are SGDLS and YYNGEE. CDR3 length equals 14 residues. V was clipped by 0 bases and J by 6 bases, with 10 bases between them. For the CDR3, the DNA is TGTGCCAGCAGCGTAGTTGGGGACCCAAACATTCAGTACTTC. The encoded protein is CASSVVGDPNIQYF. Full variable domain (missing parts from reference TRBV9 and TRBJ2-4): DSGVTQTPKHLITATGQRVTLRCSPRSGDLSVYWYQQSLDQGLQFLIQYYNGEERAKGNILERFSAQQFPDLHSELNLSSLELGDSALYFCASSVVGDPNIQYFGAGTRLSVL.

This clone was picked up a small number of times. The chain links TRBV29-1 to TRBJ1-1; the D is unclear. The length of the CDR3 is 13 residues. The germline gives CDR1 SQVTM, CDR2 ANQGSEA. V was shortened by 0 bases and J by 1 base, with 6 bases between the two germline ends. The CDR3 loop reads CSVEEHENTEAFF. The CDR3 coding sequence is TGCAGCGTTGAAGAACATGAGAACACTGAAGCTTTCTTT.

This clone occurred a few times. J is TRBJ2-3 and V is TRBV11-2, with D possibly matching TRBD1 (6 bases). The V gene's germline CDR1 is SGHAT and CDR2 FQNNGV. This CDR3 has 16 amino acids. V was pared by 4 bases and J by 2 bases, with 16 bases between. The chain's CDR3 is CASSSERDTTTDTQYF. The CDR3 coding sequence is TGTGCCAGCAGCTCCGAACGGGACACAACCACAGATACGCAGTATTTT.

The chain recombines TRBV6-4 with TRBJ2-5; 7 positions match TRBD1. In germline, CDR1 is MRHNA, CDR2 SNTAGT. The CDR3 loop spans 14 amino acids. After removal of 6 bases from V and 3 bases from J, the junction contained 7 bases not matched to a gene. The CDR3 bases are TGTGCCAGCAGCCCCCGACAGGGTGAAGAGACCCAGTACTTC. This codes for CASSPRQGEETQYF.

This clone appeared a few times. The chain joins TRBV7-2 to TRBJ2-7; D is unresolved. The V end was cut by 1 base, the J end by 2 bases, with 12 bases between. Germline CDR1 is SGHTA and CDR2 is FQGNSA. CDR3 length: 15 residues. The CDR3 DNA is TGTGCCAGCAGCTTAGTAGTCAGACACACCTACGAGCAGTACTTC. Translated: CASSLVVRHTYEQYF.

The chain recombines TRBV4-1 with TRBJ1-2; 9 nucleotides match TRBD1. V shed 2 bases, J shed 4 bases, and the junction held 8 bases outside the gene matches. The CDR3 has 16 residues. Germline loops: CDR1 MGHRA, CDR2 YSYEKL. CDR3 sequence: CASSQRGTGTLYGYTF. In nucleotides, the CDR3 is TGCGCCAGCAGCCAACGTGGGACAGGGACACTCTATGGCTACACCTTC.

V and J are TRBV14 and TRBJ1-2; tentative D call: TRBD1 (5 bases). Trimming took 4 bases from V and 11 from J, leaving 8 bases between them. The CDR3 contains 10 residues. Germline values: CDR1 SGHDN, CDR2 FVKESK. The CDR3 sequence is CASSPAGYTF. CDR3 sequence (DNA): TGTGCCAGCAGCCCGGCAGGGTACACCTTC.

This clone appeared a few times. The chain recombines TRBV4-3 with TRBJ2-1; D may be TRBD2 (5 bases). The CDR3 loop spans 12 amino acids. Germline V gene lookup returns CDR1 LGHNA and CDR2 YSLEER. The V end lost 4 bases, the J end lost 10 bases, and 11 bases lay between the germline ends. CDR3 residues: CASSLGSGEQFF. As DNA, the CDR3 is TGCGCCAGCAGCCTAGGATCGGGAGAGCAGTTCTTC.

The J gene is TRBJ2-3, the V gene TRBV29-1, with 9 positions matching TRBD1. CDR3 length equals 14 residues. With 4 bases clipped from V and 3 bases from J, the junction kept 5 bases outside the gene matches. CDR1 is SQVTM, CDR2 ANQGSEA, per germline. The CDR3: CSVVRQGVTDTQYF. CDR3 in DNA: TGCAGCGTTGTTAGACAGGGGGTGACAGATACGCAGTATTTT.

The rearrangement joins TRBV30 to TRBJ1-5; D is uncertain. Trimming removed 1 base from V and 6 bases from J, with 10 bases in between. CDR3 size: 13 residues. Germline assignment: CDR1 GTSNPN and CDR2 SVGIG (reference sequence). The CDR3 spells CAWSGGGLQPQHF. The CDR3 DNA reads as TGTGCCTGGAGTGGGGGAGGGCTTCAGCCCCAGCATTTT. The full variable domain, its missing parts supplied by reference TRBV30 and TRBJ1-5, is SQTIHQWPATLVQPVGSPLSLECTVEGTSNPNLYWYRQAAGRGLQLLFYSVGIGQISSEVPQNLSASRPQDRQFILSSKKLLLSDSGFYLCAWSGGGLQPQHFGDGTRLSIL.

The chain recombines TRBV12-5 with TRBJ2-7, with D uncertain. Germline CDR1 LGHNT, CDR2 FRNRAP. The CDR3 contains 11 residues. V was cut by 2 bases and J by 3 bases, with 2 bases left in between. The DNA of the CDR3 is TGTGCTAGTGGTTTGAACTACGAGCAGTACTTC. It translates to CASGLNYEQYF.